The 22 T cell receptor beta chains given below trace back to one sample, sequenced in a study of CD8 T cells in ankylosing spondylitis. MiXCR, applied by TCRdb to the 5' RACE reads, yields one record per CDR3 protein. The sample has approximately 260,000 distinct CDR3 sequences, 18% seen once. The material sequenced was blood, either unsorted or a sorted T cell fraction (not recorded which). Receptor source: a male donor with ankylosing spondylitis or in good health (not recorded which).

This clonotype has a count of ten or more. In DNA, the CDR3 is TGTGCCAGCAGCTTAAGCGGTGGCTCCTACAATGAGCAGTTCTTC. Translated, it gives CASSLSGGSYNEQFF. V gene TRBV6-2 or TRBV6-3 combines with J gene TRBJ2-1; possibly TRBD2 for D (5 bases). Germline values: CDR1 MNHEY, CDR2 SVGEGT. The CDR3 has 15 residues. V lost 6 bases to trimming and J lost 0 bases, with 12 bases between them.

J is TRBJ2-6 and V is TRBV12-3 or TRBV12-4, with TRBD1 matching 9 bases. V lost 5 bases and J lost 6; bases outside the gene matches: 11. The CDR3 has 17 residues. This CDR3 is CASSPRDRAKLANVLTF. The CDR3 bases are TGTGCCAGCAGTCCCCGGGACAGGGCAAAGTTGGCCAACGTCCTGACTTTC.

This clonotype was found a few times. The chain employs TRBV6-5 and TRBJ2-5; D perhaps matches TRBD2 (7 bases). Germline V gives CDR1 MNHEY, CDR2 SVGAGI. This CDR3 spans 14 amino acids. The V end lost 3 bases, the J end lost 2 bases, and 10 bases lay between the germline ends. In nucleotides, the CDR3 is TGTGCCAGCAGTTATCGGGGGGCTCAAGAGACCCAGTACTTC. This codes for CASSYRGAQETQYF.

The V call is TRBV7-9, the J call TRBJ2-5; 11 nucleotides line up with TRBD2. J lost 1 base, V lost 4 bases, and 5 bases had no gene match. The CDR3 consists of 16 residues. Germline V gene lookup returns CDR1 SEHNR and CDR2 FQNEAQ (reference sequence). CDR3: CASSSGTSGIQETQYF. In nucleotides, the CDR3 is TGTGCCAGCAGCTCGGGGACTAGCGGAATCCAAGAGACCCAGTACTTC.

The rearrangement uses TRBV29-1 and TRBJ2-7; unclear D gene. Germline V gene data show CDR1 as SQVTM and CDR2 as ANQGSEA. The CDR3 spans 11 residues. CDR3 in DNA: TGCAGTGCGCGGAGCTCCTACGAGCAGTACTTC. Residues: CSARSSYEQYF.

The rearrangement uses TRBV27 and TRBJ2-1; D gene unclear. Germline V gene lookup returns CDR1 MNHEY and CDR2 SMNVEV (reference sequence). The CDR3 runs to 16 residues. Trimming removed 3 bases from V and 2 bases from J, with 14 bases in between. CDR3 bases: TGTGCCAGCAGTTTGTCAGGCGGTCAGACCTACAATGAGCAGTTCTTC. Translated, it gives CASSLSGGQTYNEQFF.

The rearrangement links TRBV4-3 to TRBJ1-2; the D gene is possibly TRBD1 (6 bases). Germline V CDR1 and CDR2: LGHNA, YSLEER. The V end lost 0 bases, the J end lost 3 bases, and 11 bases lay between the germline ends. The CDR3 is made up of 15 amino acids. The CDR3, as DNA: TGCGCCAGCAGCCAAGAGCACAGGGCGGACTATGGCTACACCTTC. Encoded protein: CASSQEHRADYGYTF.

There are many counts of this clonotype. J is TRBJ2-7 and V is TRBV28; TRBD2 is a possible D gene (6 bases). Looked up from germline, CDR1 is MDHEN and CDR2 is SYDVKM. This CDR3 contains 15 residues. Trimming removed 5 bases at V and 2 bases at J, with 16 bases between. The CDR3 DNA is TGTGCCAGCAGTGCAACCGGGACTTTTCCCTACGAGCAGTACTTC. It is translated as CASSATGTFPYEQYF.

A word on this clonotype: A read error may be the cause here, since a much bigger clone is one base away. The conserved phenylalanine or tryptophan normally closing the CDR3 is absent here, so this likely arose from a read error. The chain couples TRBV6-2 or TRBV6-3 to TRBJ2-3; tentative D call: TRBD1 (6 bases). V shed 5 bases and J shed 3 bases, with 15 bases lying between them. CDR1 and CDR2 from the germline V gene are MNHEY and SVGEGT. The CDR3 length is 15 residues. The CDR3 DNA is TGTGCCAGCAGTGACAGGCCGGTCCCAACAGATACGCAGTATTTG. It specifies CASSDRPVPTDTQYL.

The chain carries TRBV11-2 and TRBJ2-3; D is unclear. The CDR3 has 15 residues. Per germline, CDR1 SGHAT and CDR2 FQNNGV. Trimming stripped 5 bases from V and 6 bases from J, with 18 bases between. CDR3 sequence (DNA): TGTGCCAGCAGCGAAACCGGGCCCCCTTGGGATACGCAGTATTTT. Amino acids: CASSETGPPWDTQYF.

This clonotype was counted only a few times. The chain combines TRBV20-1 with TRBJ2-7; D gene uncertain. CDR1 and CDR2 (germline): DFQATT, SNEGSKA (reference sequence). CDR3 length equals 13 residues. V lost 1 base and J 5 bases, leaving 12 bases between the germline ends. CDR3 bases: TGCAGTGCTAGAGGTGGGATTGGGGACGAGCAGTACTTC. Protein product: CSARGGIGDEQYF.

The chain couples TRBV14 to TRBJ2-1; TRBD2 agrees at 7 bases. The length of the CDR3 is 15 residues. The germline V gene has CDR1 SGHDN and CDR2 FVKESK. V trimming: 1 base; J trimming: 2 bases; junction bases outside the gene matches: 2. The CDR3: CASSQGGSPYNEQFF. CDR3 in DNA: TGTGCCAGCAGCCAAGGCGGGAGTCCCTACAATGAGCAGTTCTTC.

This chain connects TRBV29-1 to TRBJ2-1; TRBD2 agrees at 11 bases. Trimming took 7 bases from V and 6 from J; bases not matched to a gene: 5. The germline CDR1 and CDR2 sequences are SQVTM and ANQGSEA. The CDR3 loop spans 13 amino acids. The CDR3, as DNA: TGCAGCGAGGGACTAGCGGAACCCAATGAGCAGTTCTTC. Protein: CSEGLAEPNEQFF.

This clonotype was observed at least ten times. The chain carries TRBV5-1 and TRBJ2-3; TRBD1 might be the D (6 bases). CDR1 SGHRS and CDR2 YFSETQ come from the germline V gene. The CDR3 sequence is 13 residues long. Trimming removed 0 bases at V and 6 bases at J, with 8 bases between. CDR3 in DNA: TGCGCCAGCAGCTTGGACAGGGCGGATACGCAGTATTTT. Protein sequence: CASSLDRADTQYF.

The sample holds many counts of this clonotype. The V gene is TRBV29-1, the J gene TRBJ2-1; the match to TRBD1 covers 8 bases. The germline V gene encodes CDR1 SQVTM and CDR2 ANQGSEA. This CDR3 contains 17 residues. Trimming took 6 bases from V and 8 from J; bases not matched to a gene: 21. CDR3 DNA sequence: TGCAGCGTCCCCGGAGGTGACAGGGGATGGGTTGAGGATGAGCAGTTCTTC. Translating it yields CSVPGGDRGWVEDEQFF.

This clonotype was observed many times. V usage is TRBV20-1 and J usage is TRBJ2-1; 7 nucleotides match TRBD2. The V gene end was trimmed by 5 bases and the J gene end by 0 bases; junction bases not matched to a gene: 7. Germline assignment: CDR1 DFQATT and CDR2 SNEGSKA (reference sequence). The CDR3 runs 15 residues. The CDR3 DNA reads TGCAGTGCTCGCCGGGGGGACTACTCCTACAATGAGCAGTTCTTC. This gives the protein CSARRGDYSYNEQFF.

The genes are TRBV12-3 or TRBV12-4 and TRBJ2-5; D may be TRBD2 (5 bases). V was pared by 8 bases and J by 5 bases, with 24 bases between. The CDR3 contains 16 residues. The CDR3, as DNA: TGTGCCAGCCTGAGGGAATCCAATCCAACCCCCGAGACCCAGTACTTC. It codes for CASLRESNPTPETQYF.

V and J are TRBV20-1 and TRBJ2-1, with a weak D call TRBD1 (6 bases). CDR1 is DFQATT, CDR2 SNEGSKA, per germline (reference sequence). V gave up 3 bases and J gave up 7 bases, with 16 bases separating them. This CDR3 contains 14 residues. The CDR3 spells CSARGWADSNEQFF. Here the CDR3 DNA reads TGCAGTGCTAGGGGGTGGGCGGACAGTAATGAGCAGTTCTTC.

Only a few counts were recorded for this clonotype. The chain carries TRBV5-1 and TRBJ2-3; the D call may be TRBD1 or TRBD2 (5 bases each). Germline V gene data show CDR1 as SGHRS and CDR2 as YFSETQ. The length of the CDR3 is 14 residues. The V gene lost 4 bases and the J gene lost 3 bases, with 12 bases spanning the gap. The CDR3 loop reads CASSPGAVTDTQYF. CDR3 nucleotides: TGCGCCAGCAGCCCCGGGGCAGTTACAGATACGCAGTATTTT.

This clonotype was counted between two and nine times. V is TRBV7-8 and J is TRBJ2-5; 8 bases agree with TRBD1. Trimming cost V 5 bases and J 5 bases; bases outside gene matches: 10. Looked up from germline, CDR1 is SGHVS and CDR2 is FQNEAQ. The CDR3 contains 15 residues. The CDR3 DNA sequence: TGTGCCAGCAGCCCCAATCAGGGGGCGTGGGAGACCCAGTACTTC. This sequence encodes CASSPNQGAWETQYF. Filled out from reference TRBV7-8 and TRBJ2-5, the complete variable domain reads GAGVSQSPRYKVAKRGQDVALRCDPISGHVSLFWYQQALGQGPEFLTYFQNEAQLDKSGLPSDRFFAERPEGSVSTLKIQRTQQEDSAVYLCASSPNQGAWETQYFGPGTRLLVL.

This clonotype has just a few counts. V and J are TRBV5-5 and TRBJ2-5, with D perhaps TRBD1 (7 bases). The ends were cut back, 0 bases at V and 1 base at J, with 13 bases in the middle. Germline CDR1 is SGHKS and CDR2 is YYEKEE (reference sequence). There are 16 residues in the CDR3. CDR3 sequence: CASSLEEGQLQETQYF. Here the CDR3 DNA reads TGTGCCAGCAGCTTGGAGGAGGGACAGCTCCAAGAGACCCAGTACTTC.

The chain uses TRBV7-3 and TRBJ2-1, with 7 bases fitting TRBD1. Trimming at V came to 6 bases and at J to 5 bases, leaving 7 bases not matched to a gene. CDR3 length equals 14 residues. Germline-derived CDR1 and CDR2 are SGHTA and FQGTGA. The chain's CDR3 is CASSGLGGHNEQFF. The CDR3 DNA reads as TGTGCCAGCAGTGGGCTAGGGGGCCACAATGAGCAGTTCTTC.